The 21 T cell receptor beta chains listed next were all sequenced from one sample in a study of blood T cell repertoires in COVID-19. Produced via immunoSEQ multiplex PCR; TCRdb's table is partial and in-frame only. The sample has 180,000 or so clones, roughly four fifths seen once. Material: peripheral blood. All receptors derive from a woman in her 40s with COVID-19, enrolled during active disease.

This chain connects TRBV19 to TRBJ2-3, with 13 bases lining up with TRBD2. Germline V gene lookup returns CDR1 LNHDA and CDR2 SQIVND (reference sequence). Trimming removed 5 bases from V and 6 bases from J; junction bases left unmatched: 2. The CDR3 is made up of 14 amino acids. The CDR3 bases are TGTGCCAGTAGTGCGGGACTAGCGGGGGATACGCAGTATTTT. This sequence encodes CASSAGLAGDTQYF.

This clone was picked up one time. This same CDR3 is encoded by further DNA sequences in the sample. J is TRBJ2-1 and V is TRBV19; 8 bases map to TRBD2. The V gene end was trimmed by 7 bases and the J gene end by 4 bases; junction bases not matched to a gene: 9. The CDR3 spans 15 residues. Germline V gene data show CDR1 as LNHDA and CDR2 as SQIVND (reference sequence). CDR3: CASTPGSGAYNEQFF. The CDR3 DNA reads TGTGCCAGTACCCCGGGTAGCGGGGCATACAATGAGCAGTTCTTC.

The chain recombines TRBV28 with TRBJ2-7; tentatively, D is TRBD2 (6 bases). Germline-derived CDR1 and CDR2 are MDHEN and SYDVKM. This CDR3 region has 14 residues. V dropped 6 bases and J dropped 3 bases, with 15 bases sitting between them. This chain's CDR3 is CASRARRGHYEQYF. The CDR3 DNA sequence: TGTGCCAGCAGGGCAAGGAGGGGCCACTACGAGCAGTACTTC.

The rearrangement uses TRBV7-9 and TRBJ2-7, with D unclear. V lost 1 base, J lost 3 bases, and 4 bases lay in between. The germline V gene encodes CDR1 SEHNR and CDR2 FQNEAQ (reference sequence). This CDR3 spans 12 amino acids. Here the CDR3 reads CASSLVSYEQYF. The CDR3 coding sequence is TGTGCCAGCAGCTTAGTGAGCTACGAGCAGTACTTC.

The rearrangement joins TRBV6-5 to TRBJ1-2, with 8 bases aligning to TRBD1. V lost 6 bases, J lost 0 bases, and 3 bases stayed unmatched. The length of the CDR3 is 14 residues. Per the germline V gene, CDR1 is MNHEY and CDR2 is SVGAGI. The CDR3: CASRAGGPNYGYTF. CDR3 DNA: TGTGCCAGCAGAGCAGGGGGCCCTAACTATGGCTACACCTTC.

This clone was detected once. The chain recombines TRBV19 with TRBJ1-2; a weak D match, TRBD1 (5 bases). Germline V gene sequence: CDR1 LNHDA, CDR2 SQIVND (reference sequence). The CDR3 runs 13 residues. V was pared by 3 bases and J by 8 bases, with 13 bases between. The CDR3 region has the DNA TGTGCCAGTAGTATGTGGGGGGAAGACGGCTACACCTTC. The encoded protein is CASSMWGEDGYTF.

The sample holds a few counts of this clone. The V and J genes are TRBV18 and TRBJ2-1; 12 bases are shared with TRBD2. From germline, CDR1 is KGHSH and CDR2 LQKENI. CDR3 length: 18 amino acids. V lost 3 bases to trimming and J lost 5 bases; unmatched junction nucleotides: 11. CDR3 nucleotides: TGTGCCAGCTCACCGTGGGCTAGCGGGAGGGCAGGAAACAATGAGCAGTTCTTC. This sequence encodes CASSPWASGRAGNNEQFF.

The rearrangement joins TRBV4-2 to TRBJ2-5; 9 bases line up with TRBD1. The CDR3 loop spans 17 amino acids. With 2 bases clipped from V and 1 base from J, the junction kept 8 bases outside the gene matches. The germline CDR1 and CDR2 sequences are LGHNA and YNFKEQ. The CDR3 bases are TGTGCCAGCAGCCAAACACCCGGGACAGGGTCCCAAGAGACCCAGTACTTC. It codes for CASSQTPGTGSQETQYF.

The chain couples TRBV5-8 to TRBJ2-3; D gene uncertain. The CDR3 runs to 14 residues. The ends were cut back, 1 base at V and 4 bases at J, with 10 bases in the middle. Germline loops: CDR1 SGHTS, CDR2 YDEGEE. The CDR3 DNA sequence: TGTGCCAGCAGCTTGCAGGCTGGCGCAGATACGCAGTATTTT. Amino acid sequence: CASSLQAGADTQYF.

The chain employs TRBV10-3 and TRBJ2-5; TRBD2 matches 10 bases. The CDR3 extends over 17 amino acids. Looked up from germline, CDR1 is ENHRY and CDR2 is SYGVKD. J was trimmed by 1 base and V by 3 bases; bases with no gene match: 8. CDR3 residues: CAISEGVSGGSQETQYF. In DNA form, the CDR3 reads TGTGCCATCAGTGAAGGCGTTAGCGGGGGGTCCCAAGAGACCCAGTACTTC.

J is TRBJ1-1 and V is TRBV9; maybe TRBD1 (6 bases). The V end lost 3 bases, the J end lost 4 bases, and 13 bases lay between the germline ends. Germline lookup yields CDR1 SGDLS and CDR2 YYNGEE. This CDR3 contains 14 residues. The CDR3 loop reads CASSAPGESTEAFF. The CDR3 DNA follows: TGTGCCAGCAGCGCCCCAGGGGAAAGCACTGAAGCTTTCTTT.

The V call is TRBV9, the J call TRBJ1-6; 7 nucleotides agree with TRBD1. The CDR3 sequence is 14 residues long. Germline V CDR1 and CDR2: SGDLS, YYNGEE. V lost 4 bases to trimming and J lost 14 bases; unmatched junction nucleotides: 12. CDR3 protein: CASSPRQGQEALHF. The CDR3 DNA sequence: TGTGCCAGCAGCCCCCGACAGGGCCAGGAGGCCCTCCACTTT.

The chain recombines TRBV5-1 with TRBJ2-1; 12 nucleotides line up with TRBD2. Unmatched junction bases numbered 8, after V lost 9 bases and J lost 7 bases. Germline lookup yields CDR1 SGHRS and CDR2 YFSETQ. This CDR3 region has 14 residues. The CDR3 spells CATRPSGRGNEQFF. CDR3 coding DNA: TGCGCCACGAGGCCTAGCGGGAGGGGGAATGAGCAGTTCTTC.

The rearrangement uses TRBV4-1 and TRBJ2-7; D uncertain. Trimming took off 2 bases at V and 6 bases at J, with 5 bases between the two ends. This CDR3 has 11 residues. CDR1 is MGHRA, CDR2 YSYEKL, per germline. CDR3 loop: CASSQTTEQYF. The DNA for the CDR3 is TGCGCCAGCAGCCAAACAACCGAGCAGTACTTC.

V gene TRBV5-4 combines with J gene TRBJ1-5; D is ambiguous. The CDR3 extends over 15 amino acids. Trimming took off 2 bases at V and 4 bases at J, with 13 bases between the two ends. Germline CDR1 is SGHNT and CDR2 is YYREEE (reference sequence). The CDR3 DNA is TGTGCCAGCAGCTTTGGTGGCAGTTTAAATCAGCCCCAGCATTTT. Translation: CASSFGGSLNQPQHF. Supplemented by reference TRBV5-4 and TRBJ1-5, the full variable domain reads ETGVTQSPTHLIKTRGQQVTLRCSSQSGHNTVSWYQQALGQGPQFIFQYYREEENGRGNFPPRFSGLQFPNYSSELNVNALELDDSALYLCASSFGGSLNQPQHFGDGTRLSIL.

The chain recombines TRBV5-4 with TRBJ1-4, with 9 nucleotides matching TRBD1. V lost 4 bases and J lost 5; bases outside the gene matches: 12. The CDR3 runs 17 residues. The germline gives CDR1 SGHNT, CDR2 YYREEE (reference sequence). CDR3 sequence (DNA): TGTGCCAGCAGCCGGACCGGACAGGGGATAGGAAATGAAAAACTGTTTTTT. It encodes CASSRTGQGIGNEKLFF.

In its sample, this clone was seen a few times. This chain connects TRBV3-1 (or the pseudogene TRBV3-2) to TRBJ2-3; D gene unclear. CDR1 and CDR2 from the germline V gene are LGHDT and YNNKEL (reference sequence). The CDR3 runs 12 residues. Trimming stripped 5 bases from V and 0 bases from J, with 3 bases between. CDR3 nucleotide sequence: TGTGCCAGCAGCTATAGCACAGATACGCAGTATTTT. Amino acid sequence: CASSYSTDTQYF.

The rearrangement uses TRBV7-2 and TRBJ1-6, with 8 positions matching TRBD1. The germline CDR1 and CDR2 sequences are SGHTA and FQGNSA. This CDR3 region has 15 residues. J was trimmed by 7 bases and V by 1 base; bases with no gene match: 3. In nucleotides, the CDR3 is TGTGCCAGCAGCTTAGGGACAGGGACCAATTCACCCCTCCACTTT. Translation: CASSLGTGTNSPLHF.

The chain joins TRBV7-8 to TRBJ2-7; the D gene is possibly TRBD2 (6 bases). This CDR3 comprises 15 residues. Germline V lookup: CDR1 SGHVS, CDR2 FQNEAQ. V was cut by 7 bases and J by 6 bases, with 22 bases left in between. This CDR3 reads CASTTSLGRNREQYF. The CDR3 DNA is TGTGCCAGCACCACCTCCTTAGGGAGGAACCGCGAGCAGTACTTC.

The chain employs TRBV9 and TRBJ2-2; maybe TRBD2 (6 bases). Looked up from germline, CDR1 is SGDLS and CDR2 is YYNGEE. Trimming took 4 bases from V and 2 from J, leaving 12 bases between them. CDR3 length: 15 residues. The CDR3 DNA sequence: TGTGCCAGCAGCCCTCGGGACTCTAACACCGGGGAGCTGTTTTTT. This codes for CASSPRDSNTGELFF.

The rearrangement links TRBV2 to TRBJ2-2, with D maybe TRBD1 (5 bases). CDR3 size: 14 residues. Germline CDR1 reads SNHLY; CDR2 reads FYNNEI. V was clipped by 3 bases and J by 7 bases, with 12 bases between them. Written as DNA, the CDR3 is TGTGCCAGCAGTGAGCAGGGTTTGGGCGGGGAGCTGTTTTTT. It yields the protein CASSEQGLGGELFF.